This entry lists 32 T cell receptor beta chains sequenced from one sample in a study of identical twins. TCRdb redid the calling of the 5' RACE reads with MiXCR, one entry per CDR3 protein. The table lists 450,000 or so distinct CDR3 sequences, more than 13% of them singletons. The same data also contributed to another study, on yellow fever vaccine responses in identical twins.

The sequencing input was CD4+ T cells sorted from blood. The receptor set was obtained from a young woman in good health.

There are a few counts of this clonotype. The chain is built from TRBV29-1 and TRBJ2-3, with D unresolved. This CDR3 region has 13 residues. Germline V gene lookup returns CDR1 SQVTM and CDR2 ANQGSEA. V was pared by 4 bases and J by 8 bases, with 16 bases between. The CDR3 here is CSVGERPEVTQYF. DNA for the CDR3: TGCAGCGTTGGTGAGCGTCCTGAAGTTACGCAGTATTTT.

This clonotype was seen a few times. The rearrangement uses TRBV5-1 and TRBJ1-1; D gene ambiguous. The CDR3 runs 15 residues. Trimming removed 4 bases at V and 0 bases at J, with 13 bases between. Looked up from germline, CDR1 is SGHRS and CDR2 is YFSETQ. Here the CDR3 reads CASSQQETLNTEAFF. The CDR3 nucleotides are TGCGCCAGCAGCCAGCAGGAGACCCTGAACACTGAAGCTTTCTTT.

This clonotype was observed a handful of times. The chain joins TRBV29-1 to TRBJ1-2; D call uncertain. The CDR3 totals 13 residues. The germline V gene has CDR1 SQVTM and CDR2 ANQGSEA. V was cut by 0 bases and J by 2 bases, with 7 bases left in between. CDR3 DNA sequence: TGCAGCGTTGAAGAGGGGAGGAACTATGGCTACACCTTC. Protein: CSVEEGRNYGYTF. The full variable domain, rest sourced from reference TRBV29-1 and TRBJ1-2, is SAVISQKPSRDICQRGTSLTIQCQVDSQVTMMFWYRQQPGQSLTLIATANQGSEATYESGFVIDKFPISRPNLTFSTLTVSNMSPEDSSIYLCSVEEGRNYGYTFGSGTRLTVV.

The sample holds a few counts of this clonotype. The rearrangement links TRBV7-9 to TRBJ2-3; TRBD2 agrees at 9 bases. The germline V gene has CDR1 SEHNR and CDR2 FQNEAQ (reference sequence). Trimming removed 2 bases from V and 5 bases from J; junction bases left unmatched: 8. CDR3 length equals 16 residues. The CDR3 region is CASSLRSGGPVDTQYF. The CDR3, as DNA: TGTGCCAGCAGCTTAAGGAGCGGGGGGCCGGTAGATACGCAGTATTTT. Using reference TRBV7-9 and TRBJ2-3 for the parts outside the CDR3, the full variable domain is DTGVSQNPRHKITKRGQNVTFRCDPISEHNRLYWYRQTLGQGPEFLTYFQNEAQLEKSRLLSDRFSAERPKGSFSTLEIQRTEQGDSAMYLCASSLRSGGPVDTQYFGPGTRLTVL.

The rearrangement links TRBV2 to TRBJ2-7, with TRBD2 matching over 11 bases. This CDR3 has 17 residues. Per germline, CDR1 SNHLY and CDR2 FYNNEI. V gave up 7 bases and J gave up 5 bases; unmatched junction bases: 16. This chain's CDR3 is CASTLSGRAGGKDEQYF. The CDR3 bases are TGTGCCAGCACGCTTAGCGGGAGGGCCGGGGGTAAGGACGAGCAGTACTTC.

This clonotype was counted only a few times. The CDR3 is CASSWVGRGNQPQHF. CDR3 DNA: TGTGCCAGCAGTTGGGTCGGACGGGGAAATCAGCCCCAGCATTTT. The V gene is TRBV12-3 or TRBV12-4, the J gene TRBJ1-5, with D unresolved. The V gene lost 4 bases and the J gene lost 4 bases, with 14 bases spanning the gap. This CDR3 spans 15 amino acids.

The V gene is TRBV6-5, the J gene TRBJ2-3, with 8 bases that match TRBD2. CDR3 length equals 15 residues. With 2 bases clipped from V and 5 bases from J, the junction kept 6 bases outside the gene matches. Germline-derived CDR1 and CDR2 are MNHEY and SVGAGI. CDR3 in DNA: TGTGCCAGCAGTTACGGGCGGGGGGCTGGAGATACGCAGTATTTT. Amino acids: CASSYGRGAGDTQYF.

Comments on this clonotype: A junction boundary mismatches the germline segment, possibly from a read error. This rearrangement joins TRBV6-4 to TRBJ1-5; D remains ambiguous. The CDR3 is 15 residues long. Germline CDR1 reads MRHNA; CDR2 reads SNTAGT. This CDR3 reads CASSDPTARNQPQHF. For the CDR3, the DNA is TGTGCCAGCAGTGACCCTACTGCGCGCAATCAGCCTCAGCATTTT.

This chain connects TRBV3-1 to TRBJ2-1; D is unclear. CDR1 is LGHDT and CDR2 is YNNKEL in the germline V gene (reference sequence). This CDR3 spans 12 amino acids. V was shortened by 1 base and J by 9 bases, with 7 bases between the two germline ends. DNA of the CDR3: TGTGCCAGCAGCCAAGGGCTTAGTGAGCAGTTCTTC. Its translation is CASSQGLSEQFF.

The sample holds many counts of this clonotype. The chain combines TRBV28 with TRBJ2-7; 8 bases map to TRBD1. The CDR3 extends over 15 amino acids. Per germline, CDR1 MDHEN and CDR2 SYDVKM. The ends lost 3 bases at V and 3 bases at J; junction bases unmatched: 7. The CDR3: CASSLPGQDIYEQYF. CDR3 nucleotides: TGTGCCAGCAGTTTGCCGGGACAGGACATCTACGAGCAGTACTTC.

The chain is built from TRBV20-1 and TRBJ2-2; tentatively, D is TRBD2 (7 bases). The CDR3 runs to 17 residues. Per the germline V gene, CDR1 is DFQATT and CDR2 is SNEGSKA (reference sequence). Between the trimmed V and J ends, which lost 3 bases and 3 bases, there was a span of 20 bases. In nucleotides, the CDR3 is TGCAGTGCTAGGGAACTAGCAAGGGGGGGGTACACCGGGGAGCTGTTTTTT. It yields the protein CSARELARGGYTGELFF.

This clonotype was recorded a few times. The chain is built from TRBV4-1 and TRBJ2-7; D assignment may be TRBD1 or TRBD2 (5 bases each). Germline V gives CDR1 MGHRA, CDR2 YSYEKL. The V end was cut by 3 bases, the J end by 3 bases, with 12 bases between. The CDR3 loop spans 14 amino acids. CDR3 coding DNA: TGCGCCAGCAGCCACCGGGACGGGCTCTACGAGCAGTACTTC. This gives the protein CASSHRDGLYEQYF.

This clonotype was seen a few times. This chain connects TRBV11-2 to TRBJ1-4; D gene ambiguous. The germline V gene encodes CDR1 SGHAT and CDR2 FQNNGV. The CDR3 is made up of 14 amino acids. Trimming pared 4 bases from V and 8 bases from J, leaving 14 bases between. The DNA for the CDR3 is TGTGCCAGCAGCTCTGCAAGGAGGAGAGAAAAACTGTTTTTT. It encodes CASSSARRREKLFF.

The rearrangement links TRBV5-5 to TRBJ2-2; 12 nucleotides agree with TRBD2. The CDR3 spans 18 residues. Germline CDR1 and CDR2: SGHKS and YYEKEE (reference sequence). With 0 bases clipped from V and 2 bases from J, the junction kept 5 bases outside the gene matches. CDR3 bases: TGTGCCAGCAGCTTGGTCGGGACTAGCGGGTACAACACCGGGGAGCTGTTTTTT. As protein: CASSLVGTSGYNTGELFF.

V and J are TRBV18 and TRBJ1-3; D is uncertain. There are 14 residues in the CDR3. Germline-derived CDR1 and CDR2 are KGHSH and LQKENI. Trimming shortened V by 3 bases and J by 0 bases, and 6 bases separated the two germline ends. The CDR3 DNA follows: TGTGCCAGCTCACCGGACGGCTCTGGAAACACCATATATTTT. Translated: CASSPDGSGNTIYF. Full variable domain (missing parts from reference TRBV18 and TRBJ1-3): NAGVMQNPRHLVRRRGQEARLRCSPMKGHSHVYWYRQLPEEGLKFMVYLQKENIIDESGMPKERFSAEFPKEGPSILRIQQVVRGDSAAYFCASSPDGSGNTIYFGEGSWLTVV.

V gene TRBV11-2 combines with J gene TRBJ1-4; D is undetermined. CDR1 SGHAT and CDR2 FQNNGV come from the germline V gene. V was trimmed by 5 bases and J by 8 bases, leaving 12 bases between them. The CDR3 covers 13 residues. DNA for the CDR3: TGTGCCAGCAGCGCCGGAGTAGGGGAAAAACTGTTTTTT. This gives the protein CASSAGVGEKLFF.

CDR3 protein: CASSLRRGTSTDTQYF. The DNA for the CDR3 is TGTGCCAGCAGCTTAAGACGGGGGACCAGCACAGATACGCAGTATTTT. J is TRBJ2-3 and V is TRBV7-2; TRBD2 might be the D (6 bases). The germline V gene has CDR1 SGHTA and CDR2 FQGNSA. This CDR3 region has 16 residues. Trimming removed 2 bases from V and 0 bases from J, with 12 bases in between.

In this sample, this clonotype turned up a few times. For the CDR3, the DNA is TGTGCCAGCGGACCTGGGCCGTTGAACACTGAAGCTTTCTTT. Translation gives CASGPGPLNTEAFF. The chain uses TRBV28 and TRBJ1-1; the D is unclear. Trimming stripped 8 bases from V and 0 bases from J, with 13 bases between. CDR3 length: 14 amino acids. Germline loops: CDR1 MDHEN, CDR2 SYDVKM.

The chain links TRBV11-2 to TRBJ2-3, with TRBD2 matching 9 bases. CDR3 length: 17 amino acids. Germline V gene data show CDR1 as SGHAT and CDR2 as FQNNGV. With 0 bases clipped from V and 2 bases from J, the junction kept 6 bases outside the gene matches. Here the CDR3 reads CASSLDGAGGITDTQYF. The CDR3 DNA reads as TGTGCCAGCAGCTTAGATGGGGCGGGAGGGATCACAGATACGCAGTATTTT. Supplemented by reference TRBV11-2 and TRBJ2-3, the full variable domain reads EAGVAQSPRYKIIEKRQSVAFWCNPISGHATLYWYQQILGQGPKLLIQFQNNGVVDDSQLPKDRFSAERLKGVDSTLKIQPAKLEDSAVYLCASSLDGAGGITDTQYFGPGTRLTVL.

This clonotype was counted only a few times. DNA of the CDR3: TGTGCCAGCAGCTTAGCGCGAAGTGTTTCAGATACGCAGTATTTT. This encodes CASSLARSVSDTQYF. The chain links TRBV7-9 to TRBJ2-3, with D unresolved. V lost 0 bases to trimming and J lost 4 bases, with 11 bases between them. The germline gives CDR1 SEHNR, CDR2 FQNEAQ (reference sequence). The CDR3 has 15 amino acids.

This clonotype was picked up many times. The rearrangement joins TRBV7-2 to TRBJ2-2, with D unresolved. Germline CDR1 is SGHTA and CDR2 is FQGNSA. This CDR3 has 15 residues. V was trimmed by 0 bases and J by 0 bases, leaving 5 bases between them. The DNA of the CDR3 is TGTGCCAGCAGCTTAGCGGGGTCGAACACCGGGGAGCTGTTTTTT. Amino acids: CASSLAGSNTGELFF. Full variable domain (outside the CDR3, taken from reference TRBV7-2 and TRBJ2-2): GAGVSQSPSNKVTEKGKDVELRCDPISGHTALYWYRQSLGQGLEFLIYFQGNSAPDKSGLPSDRFSAERTGGSVSTLTIQRTQQEDSAVYLCASSLAGSNTGELFFGEGSRLTVL.

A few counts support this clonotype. The chain's CDR3 is CASSYSFYGLAGNNEQFF. The CDR3 DNA follows: TGTGCCAGCAGTTACTCGTTTTATGGACTAGCGGGAAACAATGAGCAGTTCTTC. The chain joins TRBV6-5 to TRBJ2-1; 12 bases match TRBD2. Germline values: CDR1 MNHEY, CDR2 SVGAGI. The CDR3 loop spans 18 amino acids. V lost 0 bases and J lost 5; bases outside the gene matches: 8.

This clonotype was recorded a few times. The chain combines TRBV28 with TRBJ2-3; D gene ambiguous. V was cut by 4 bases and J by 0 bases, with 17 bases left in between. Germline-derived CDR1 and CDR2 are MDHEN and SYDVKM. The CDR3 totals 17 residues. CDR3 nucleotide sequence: TGTGCCAGCAGTTCTGCGGAGCGCCGATCTAGCACAGATACGCAGTATTTT. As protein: CASSSAERRSSTDTQYF.

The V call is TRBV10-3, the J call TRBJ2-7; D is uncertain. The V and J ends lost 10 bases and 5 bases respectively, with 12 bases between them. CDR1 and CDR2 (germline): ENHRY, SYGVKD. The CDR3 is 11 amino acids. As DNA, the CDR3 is TGTGCCACCCGCAGGTCCGACGAGCAGTACTTC. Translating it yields CATRRSDEQYF.

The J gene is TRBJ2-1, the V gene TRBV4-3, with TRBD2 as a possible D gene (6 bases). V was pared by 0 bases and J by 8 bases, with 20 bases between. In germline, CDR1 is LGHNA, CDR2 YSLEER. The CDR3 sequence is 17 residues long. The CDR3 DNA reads TGCGCCAGCAGCCAAGATCGGAGGACTACCTGGGGGGATGAGCAGTTCTTC. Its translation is CASSQDRRTTWGDEQFF.

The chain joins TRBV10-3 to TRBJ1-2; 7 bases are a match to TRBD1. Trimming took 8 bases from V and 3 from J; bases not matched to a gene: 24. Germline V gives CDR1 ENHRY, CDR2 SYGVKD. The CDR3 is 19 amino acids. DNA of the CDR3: TGTGCCATCCTACGAACAGGGGTCCCAACAAATACCCAGGACTATGGCTACACCTTC. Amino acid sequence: CAILRTGVPTNTQDYGYTF.

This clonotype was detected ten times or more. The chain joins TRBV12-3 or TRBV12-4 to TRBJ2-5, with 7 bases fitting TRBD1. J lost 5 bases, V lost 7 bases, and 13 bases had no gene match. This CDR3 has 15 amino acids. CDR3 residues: CASTTSPGGWETQYF. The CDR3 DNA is TGTGCCAGCACTACTTCCCCAGGGGGATGGGAGACCCAGTACTTC.

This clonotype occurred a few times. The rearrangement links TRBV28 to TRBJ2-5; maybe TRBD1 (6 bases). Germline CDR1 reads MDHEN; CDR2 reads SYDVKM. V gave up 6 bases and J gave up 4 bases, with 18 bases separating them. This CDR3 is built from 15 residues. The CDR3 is CASRYEQGNRETQYF. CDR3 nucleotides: TGTGCCAGCAGATATGAGCAGGGGAATCGAGAGACCCAGTACTTC.

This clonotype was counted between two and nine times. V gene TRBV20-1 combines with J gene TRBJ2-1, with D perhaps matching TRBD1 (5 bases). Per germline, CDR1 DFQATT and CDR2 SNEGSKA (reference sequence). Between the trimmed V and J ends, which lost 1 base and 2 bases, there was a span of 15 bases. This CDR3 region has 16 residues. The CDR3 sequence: CSARAFSWGAYNEQFF. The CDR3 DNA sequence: TGCAGTGCTAGAGCCTTCAGCTGGGGCGCCTACAATGAGCAGTTCTTC.

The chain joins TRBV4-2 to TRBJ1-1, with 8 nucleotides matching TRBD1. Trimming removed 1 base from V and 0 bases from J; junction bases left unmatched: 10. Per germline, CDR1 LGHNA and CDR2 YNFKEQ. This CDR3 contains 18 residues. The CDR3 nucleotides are TGTGCCAGCAGCCAAGCCCAAGGGACAGGACGCATGAACACTGAAGCTTTCTTT. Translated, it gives CASSQAQGTGRMNTEAFF.

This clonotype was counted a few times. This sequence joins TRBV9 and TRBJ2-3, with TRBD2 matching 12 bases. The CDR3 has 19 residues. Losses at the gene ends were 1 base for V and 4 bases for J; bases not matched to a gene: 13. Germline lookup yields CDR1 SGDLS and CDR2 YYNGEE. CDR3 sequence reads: CASSVTAARLAGASDTQYF. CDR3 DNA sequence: TGTGCCAGCAGCGTAACGGCCGCTCGACTAGCGGGAGCTTCAGATACGCAGTATTTT.

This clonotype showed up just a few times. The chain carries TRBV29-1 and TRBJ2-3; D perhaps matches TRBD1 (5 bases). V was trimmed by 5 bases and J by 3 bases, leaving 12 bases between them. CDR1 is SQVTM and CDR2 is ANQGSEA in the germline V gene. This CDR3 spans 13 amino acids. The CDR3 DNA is TGCAGCGTTCGGTGGGGCGGAACAGATACGCAGTATTTT. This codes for CSVRWGGTDTQYF.